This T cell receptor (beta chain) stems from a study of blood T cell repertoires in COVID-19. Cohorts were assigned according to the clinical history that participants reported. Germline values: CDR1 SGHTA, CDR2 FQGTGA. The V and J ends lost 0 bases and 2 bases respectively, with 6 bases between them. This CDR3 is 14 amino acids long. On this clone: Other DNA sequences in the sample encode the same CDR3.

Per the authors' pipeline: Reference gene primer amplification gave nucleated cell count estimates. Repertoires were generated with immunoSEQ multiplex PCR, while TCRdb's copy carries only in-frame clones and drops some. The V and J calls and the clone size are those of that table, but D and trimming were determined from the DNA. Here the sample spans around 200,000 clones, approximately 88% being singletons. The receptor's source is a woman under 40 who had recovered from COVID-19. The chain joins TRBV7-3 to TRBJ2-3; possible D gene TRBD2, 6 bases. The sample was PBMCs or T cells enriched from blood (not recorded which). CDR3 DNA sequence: TGTGCCAGCAGCTTAACGCGGGACACAGATACGCAGTATTTT. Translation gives CASSLTRDTDTQYF.